These 21 T cell receptor beta chains were all obtained from the same sample, sequenced in a study of shared clonotypes between healthy human individuals. Sequencing used immunoSEQ multiplex PCR; TCRdb keeps in-frame clones, though not all of them. The table includes approximately 650,000 clones, about 95% detected once. Naive CD8 cells comprised CD45RO-negative, CCR7-positively selected cells, excluding terminally differentiated effector memory CD45RA+ cells. The specimen was naive CD8+ T cells sorted from blood. The receptors come from a woman aged 25 to 39 in good health.

This chain links TRBV7-3 with TRBJ2-3; tentatively, D is TRBD2 (5 bases). CDR3 size: 15 residues. Per germline, CDR1 SGHTA and CDR2 FQGTGA. Trimming left V 0 bases short and J 1 base short, with 8 bases between. The CDR3 reads CASSLTTTRTDTQYF. The CDR3 DNA reads as TGTGCCAGCAGCTTAACGACTACCCGCACAGATACGCAGTATTTT.

The chain couples TRBV5-1 to TRBJ2-7; D is uncertain. V was trimmed by 1 base and J by 2 bases, leaving 13 bases between them. Looked up from germline, CDR1 is SGHRS and CDR2 is YFSETQ. CDR3 length equals 15 residues. As DNA, the CDR3 is TGCGCCAGCAGCTTGTCAGGCGGACCCGCCTACGAGCAGTACTTC. Its protein product is CASSLSGGPAYEQYF.

The chain couples TRBV20-1 to TRBJ2-7; 7 bases agree with TRBD1. This CDR3 comprises 11 residues. V was pared by 7 bases and J by 5 bases, with 5 bases of the junction left unmatched. The germline V gene encodes CDR1 DFQATT and CDR2 SNEGSKA (reference sequence). The CDR3 coding sequence is TGCAGTGGCAAGACAGGGAACGAGCAGTACTTC. Translating it yields CSGKTGNEQYF.

The chain combines TRBV7-2 with TRBJ2-3, with 7 bases that match TRBD2. Germline lookup yields CDR1 SGHTA and CDR2 FQGNSA. V shed 7 bases, J shed 0 bases, and the junction held 10 bases outside the gene matches. The CDR3 loop spans 16 amino acids. In DNA, the CDR3 is TGTGCCAGCAAGAACTGGGAGCGGGGAAGCACAGATACGCAGTATTTT. Amino acids: CASKNWERGSTDTQYF.

V gene TRBV7-9 combines with J gene TRBJ2-5; tentative D call: TRBD2 (5 bases). The end of the DNA fits TRBJ2-7 better, so the J call may be wrong. Germline CDR1 is SEHNR and CDR2 is FQNEAQ (reference sequence). The CDR3 totals 15 residues. The DNA of the CDR3 is TGTGCCAGCAGCCCGGCGGGCAGTTCAGTCTTCGAGCAGTACTTC. Its protein is CASSPAGSSVFEQYF.

The V gene is TRBV7-9, the J gene TRBJ2-3; D is possibly TRBD1 (6 bases). The CDR3 covers 17 residues. Germline CDR1 reads SEHNR; CDR2 reads FQNEAQ (reference sequence). Between the trimmed V and J ends, which lost 3 bases and 4 bases, there was a span of 20 bases. Written as DNA, the CDR3 is TGTGCCAGCAGCTTTTCTATTGATGCCAGGGGCGCAGATACGCAGTATTTT. Its protein product is CASSFSIDARGADTQYF.

V gene TRBV7-9 combines with J gene TRBJ2-3, with 13 bases identical to TRBD2. Germline trimming cut 2 bases from V and 0 bases from J; bases unmatched to any gene: 5. Looked up from germline, CDR1 is SEHNR and CDR2 is FQNEAQ (reference sequence). The length of the CDR3 is 18 residues. Here the CDR3 reads CASSLLRTSGGSTDTQYF. CDR3 DNA sequence: TGTGCCAGCAGCTTACTCAGGACTAGCGGGGGTAGCACAGATACGCAGTATTTT.

The J gene is TRBJ2-3, the V gene TRBV27, with D possibly called TRBD1 or TRBD2 (5 bases each). The CDR3 length is 14 residues. Germline loops: CDR1 MNHEY, CDR2 SMNVEV (reference sequence). Trimming removed 5 bases from V and 3 bases from J, with 12 bases in between. The CDR3: CASSPQWGTDTQYF. The CDR3 DNA follows: TGTGCCAGCAGTCCGCAGTGGGGGACAGATACGCAGTATTTT.

This chain uses TRBV28 with TRBJ2-5; D remains ambiguous. Germline V lookup: CDR1 MDHEN, CDR2 SYDVKM. The V end lost 2 bases, the J end lost 3 bases, and 13 bases lay between the germline ends. The CDR3 totals 15 residues. CDR3 residues: CASSLENRQKETQYF. The CDR3, as DNA: TGTGCCAGCAGTTTAGAGAATCGACAAAAAGAGACCCAGTACTTC.

J is TRBJ2-3 and V is TRBV4-1; 10 bases are shared with TRBD2. Looked up from germline, CDR1 is MGHRA and CDR2 is YSYEKL. The CDR3 runs 15 residues. J was trimmed by 4 bases and V by 2 bases; bases with no gene match: 3. The CDR3 loop is CASSQKLAGADTQYF. The DNA for the CDR3 is TGCGCCAGCAGCCAAAAGCTAGCGGGAGCAGATACGCAGTATTTT.

The CDR3 is CASSFGGRADGELFF. The CDR3 DNA follows: TGTGCCAGCAGCTTTGGCGGGAGAGCGGACGGGGAGCTGTTTTTT. The chain uses TRBV7-9 and TRBJ2-2; TRBD2 agrees at 7 bases. Germline-derived CDR1 and CDR2 are SEHNR and FQNEAQ (reference sequence). J lost 7 bases, V lost 3 bases, and 8 bases had no gene match. There are 15 residues in the CDR3.

The V call is TRBV7-9, the J call TRBJ1-4; 12 nucleotides line up with TRBD1. Trimming removed 5 bases from V and 8 bases from J; junction bases left unmatched: 9. CDR3 size: 16 residues. Germline CDR1 SEHNR, CDR2 FQNEAQ (reference sequence). The CDR3: CASSLGPGTGGEKLFF. CDR3 DNA sequence: TGTGCCAGCAGCCTAGGCCCCGGGACAGGGGGCGAAAAACTGTTTTTT.

V and J are TRBV6-4 and TRBJ1-3; maybe TRBD1 (5 bases). Germline loops: CDR1 MRHNA, CDR2 SNTAGT. The CDR3 is 16 residues long. The germline V and J ends were trimmed by 4 bases and 3 bases, with 16 bases remaining between them. CDR3 nucleotide sequence: TGTGCCAGCAGTGGAATGAAGGGGAGGGTTGGAAACACCATATATTTT. It codes for CASSGMKGRVGNTIYF.

The chain couples TRBV4-1 to TRBJ1-5; D ambiguous. Trimming removed 1 base from V and 9 bases from J, with 16 bases in between. The V gene's germline CDR1 is MGHRA and CDR2 YSYEKL. CDR3 length: 15 residues. This CDR3 is CASSQVVGWHWPQHF. For the CDR3, the DNA is TGCGCCAGCAGCCAAGTTGTAGGTTGGCATTGGCCCCAGCATTTT.

The V call is TRBV5-5, the J call TRBJ1-5; D ambiguous. CDR3 length: 13 residues. Germline CDR1 SGHKS, CDR2 YYEKEE (reference sequence). The V end lost 0 bases, the J end lost 6 bases, and 7 bases lay between the germline ends. Written as DNA, the CDR3 is TGTGCCAGCAGCTTGGAAGTGTTTCAGCCCCAGCATTTT. Amino acid sequence: CASSLEVFQPQHF.

The genes are TRBV7-9 and TRBJ1-1; tentatively, D is TRBD1 (6 bases). V was shortened by 0 bases and J by 3 bases, with 11 bases between the two germline ends. Germline V lookup: CDR1 SEHNR, CDR2 FQNEAQ (reference sequence). The CDR3 length is 15 residues. As DNA, the CDR3 is TGTGCCAGCAGCTTAGCCCAGGGGTTGGACACTGAAGCTTTCTTT. This gives the protein CASSLAQGLDTEAFF. Together with reference TRBV7-9 and TRBJ1-1, the CDR3 gives the full variable domain: DTGVSQNPRHKITKRGQNVTFRCDPISEHNRLYWYRQTLGQGPEFLTYFQNEAQLEKSRLLSDRFSAERPKGSFSTLEIQRTEQGDSAMYLCASSLAQGLDTEAFFGQGTRLTVV.

This clone is a singleton in its sample. The chain has TRBV6-1 and TRBJ1-5; D remains unclear. The CDR3 covers 16 residues. In germline, CDR1 is MNHNS, CDR2 SASEGT. With 3 bases removed from V and 2 bases from J, the gap between germline ends came to 14 bases. The CDR3 DNA reads as TGTGCCAGCAGTGACAGGCGGCACATCGGCAATCAGCCCCAGCATTTT. This translates into CASSDRRHIGNQPQHF.

This clone was counted a single time. The V call is TRBV28, the J call TRBJ2-2; possible D gene TRBD2, 5 bases. This CDR3 has 16 amino acids. Trimming stripped 6 bases from V and 4 bases from J, with 18 bases between. Germline assignment: CDR1 MDHEN and CDR2 SYDVKM. In nucleotides, the CDR3 is TGTGCCAGCAGCCTTGTACTAGGTTCGAGCACCGGGGAGCTGTTTTTT. Translation: CASSLVLGSSTGELFF. The variable domain in full, completed from reference TRBV28 and TRBJ2-2, reads DVKVTQSSRYLVKRTGEKVFLECVQDMDHENMFWYRQDPGLGLRLIYFSYDVKMKEKGDIPEGYSVSREKKERFSLILESASTNQTSMYLCASSLVLGSSTGELFFGEGSRLTVL.

The CDR3 nucleotides read TGTGCCAGCAGCTTAGAGGCCAGGGGGCGCGAGCAGTACTTC. Translating it yields CASSLEARGREQYF. The chain carries TRBV13 and TRBJ2-7; 8 positions agree with TRBD1. The CDR3 extends over 14 amino acids. Germline trimming cut 1 base from V and 6 bases from J; bases unmatched to any gene: 5. The germline CDR1 and CDR2 sequences are PRHDT and FYEKMQ (reference sequence).

This chain uses TRBV7-7 with TRBJ2-7, with 7 bases that match TRBD2. This CDR3 is built from 13 residues. Germline V gene lookup returns CDR1 SSHAT and CDR2 FNYEAQ (reference sequence). The ends lost 2 bases at V and 3 bases at J; junction bases unmatched: 1. CDR3 DNA: TGTGCCAGCAGCTTATCTAGCGGCTACGAGCAGTACTTC. It specifies CASSLSSGYEQYF.

V gene TRBV30 combines with J gene TRBJ2-2, with a tentative D call TRBD2 (5 bases). The CDR3 runs to 14 residues. The V end lost 4 bases, the J end lost 2 bases, and 11 bases lay between the germline ends. Germline V gene sequence: CDR1 GTSNPN, CDR2 SVGIG (reference sequence). CDR3 residues: CAWTYTRNTGELFF. The CDR3 bases are TGTGCCTGGACCTACACTAGAAACACCGGGGAGCTGTTTTTT.